Shown below are 25 T cell receptor beta chains from a single sample sequenced in a study of beta chain features in type 1 diabetes. Since all of the isolated RNA was reverse transcribed, expressed TCRB transcripts were what got sequenced. The repertoire was sequenced with immunoSEQ multiplex PCR; TCRdb's copy has only in-frame clones and lacks some. Among more than 150,000 clones listed, about an eighth were seen once. The specimen sequenced was central memory CD4+ T cells from blood. The receptors derive from a woman aged 18 to 35 in good health.

This chain joins TRBV7-2 and TRBJ2-2, with D unclear. V lost 1 base, J lost 3 bases, and 9 bases lay in between. This CDR3 is built from 15 residues. Germline V gives CDR1 SGHTA, CDR2 FQGNSA. CDR3 sequence: CASSLVFRDTGELFF. CDR3 DNA sequence: TGTGCCAGCAGCTTAGTTTTCCGGGACACCGGGGAGCTGTTTTTT.

The rearrangement uses TRBV18 and TRBJ2-5, with 13 bases aligning to TRBD2. The CDR3 has 17 residues. Germline CDR1 reads KGHSH; CDR2 reads LQKENI. The J segment lost 5 bases and the V segment lost 2 bases, leaving 8 bases of the junction unmatched. CDR3: CASSPYGTSGMVETQYF. Written as DNA, the CDR3 is TGTGCCAGCTCACCATATGGGACTAGCGGGATGGTGGAGACCCAGTACTTC. Looking up the rest from reference TRBV18 and TRBJ2-5 gives the full variable domain: NAGVMQNPRHLVRRRGQEARLRCSPMKGHSHVYWYRQLPEEGLKFMVYLQKENIIDESGMPKERFSAEFPKEGPSILRIQQVVRGDSAAYFCASSPYGTSGMVETQYFGPGTRLLVL.

This chain joins TRBV29-1 and TRBJ1-5; the match to TRBD1 covers 11 bases. Germline V CDR1 and CDR2: SQVTM, ANQGSEA. V dropped 5 bases and J dropped 6; count of bases not matched to a gene: 9. This CDR3 comprises 15 residues. CDR3 sequence (DNA): TGCAGCGTTTCCGGGACAGGGGGTTCGGGTCAGCCCCAGCATTTT. Translated, it gives CSVSGTGGSGQPQHF.

This clone showed up just a few times. The rearrangement links TRBV18 to TRBJ2-3; D is possibly TRBD2 (5 bases). The V gene's germline CDR1 is KGHSH and CDR2 LQKENI. This CDR3 is 17 amino acids long. Trimming stripped 0 bases from V and 2 bases from J, with 15 bases between. The CDR3 sequence: CASSPPGSEGFTDTQYF. The CDR3 DNA follows: TGTGCCAGCTCACCACCGGGTAGCGAGGGATTCACAGATACGCAGTATTTT.

This clone was observed a few times. The rearrangement joins TRBV7-9 to TRBJ2-5, with 7 bases lining up with TRBD1. The CDR3 extends over 15 amino acids. The germline V gene has CDR1 SEHNR and CDR2 FQNEAQ (reference sequence). V lost 2 bases, J lost 1 base, and 4 bases stayed unmatched. Written as DNA, the CDR3 is TGTGCCAGCAGCTTATGGGGACAGCCCCAAGAGACCCAGTACTTC. Translating gives CASSLWGQPQETQYF.

This clone showed up just a few times. V and J are TRBV18 and TRBJ2-1, with a possible D match to TRBD2 (6 bases). Germline CDR1 is KGHSH and CDR2 is LQKENI. The CDR3 totals 15 residues. Trimming took off 4 bases at V and 2 bases at J, with 12 bases between the two ends. As DNA, the CDR3 is TGTGCCAGCTCACTCGATAGCGGAGCCTACAATGAGCAGTTCTTC. It specifies CASSLDSGAYNEQFF.

Only a few counts were recorded for this clone. The chain is built from TRBV7-2 and TRBJ2-5; TRBD1 matches 7 bases. V was pared by 5 bases and J by 4 bases, with 4 bases of the junction left unmatched. This CDR3 contains 13 residues. CDR1 is SGHTA, CDR2 FQGNSA, per germline. CDR3 coding DNA: TGTGCCAGCAGCCTTAACAGGGGAGAGACCCAGTACTTC. This codes for CASSLNRGETQYF. The whole variable domain, filled in from reference TRBV7-2 and TRBJ2-5, reads GAGVSQSPSNKVTEKGKDVELRCDPISGHTALYWYRQSLGQGLEFLIYFQGNSAPDKSGLPSDRFSAERTGGSVSTLTIQRTQQEDSAVYLCASSLNRGETQYFGPGTRLLVL.

J is TRBJ2-1 and V is TRBV2, with D perhaps matching TRBD1 (6 bases). Trimming took 6 bases from V and 7 from J, leaving 13 bases between them. Germline CDR1 reads SNHLY; CDR2 reads FYNNEI. The CDR3 is 13 amino acids. In nucleotides, the CDR3 is TGTGCCAGCAGGGAGACAGGCCCAAATGAGCAGTTCTTC. Translation gives CASRETGPNEQFF.

This clone was counted a few times. The V call is TRBV2, the J call TRBJ1-1; D is undetermined. V gave up 6 bases and J gave up 6 bases, with 11 bases separating them. The CDR3 runs to 12 residues. The germline V gene has CDR1 SNHLY and CDR2 FYNNEI. The CDR3 protein is CASRENKAEAFF. The CDR3 region has the DNA TGTGCCAGCAGGGAGAATAAGGCTGAAGCTTTCTTT. Together with reference TRBV2 and TRBJ1-1, the CDR3 gives the full variable domain: EPEVTQTPSHQVTQMGQEVILRCVPISNHLYFYWYRQILGQKVEFLVSFYNNEISEKSEIFDDQFSVERPDGSNFTLKIRSTKLEDSAMYFCASRENKAEAFFGQGTRLTVV.

This clone was detected only a few times. The rearrangement joins TRBV25-1 to TRBJ2-1, with TRBD2 matching over 10 bases. The CDR3 runs 16 residues. The germline CDR1 and CDR2 sequences are MGHDK and SYGVNS. V lost 4 bases and J lost 3; bases outside the gene matches: 6. This chain's CDR3 is CASSVWTSGNYNEQFF. CDR3 DNA sequence: TGTGCCAGCAGTGTCTGGACTAGCGGAAACTACAATGAGCAGTTCTTC.

This clone was seen a handful of times. This sequence joins TRBV25-1 and TRBJ1-4; D unresolved. V lost 1 base to trimming and J lost 7 bases, with 13 bases between them. From germline, CDR1 is MGHDK and CDR2 SYGVNS. There are 15 residues in the CDR3. The CDR3 protein is CASSESLISGEKLFF. DNA of the CDR3: TGTGCCAGCAGTGAATCCCTAATTAGCGGTGAAAAACTGTTTTTT.

The rearrangement joins TRBV18 to TRBJ1-2; TRBD1 agrees at 9 bases. The CDR3 loop spans 14 amino acids. Looked up from germline, CDR1 is KGHSH and CDR2 is LQKENI. V trimming: 7 bases; J trimming: 3 bases; junction bases outside the gene matches: 6. CDR3 in DNA: TGTGCCAGCTTGCCGGGACAGGGTGACTATGGCTACACCTTC. Residues: CASLPGQGDYGYTF. The full variable domain, with the rest looked up from reference TRBV18 and TRBJ1-2, is NAGVMQNPRHLVRRRGQEARLRCSPMKGHSHVYWYRQLPEEGLKFMVYLQKENIIDESGMPKERFSAEFPKEGPSILRIQQVVRGDSAAYFCASLPGQGDYGYTFGSGTRLTVV.

The V and J genes are TRBV7-8 and TRBJ1-2; possible D gene TRBD1, 5 bases. V gave up 1 base and J gave up 5 bases, with 8 bases separating them. Looked up from germline, CDR1 is SGHVS and CDR2 is FQNEAQ. The CDR3 is 13 amino acids. Here the CDR3 DNA reads TGTGCCAGCAGCTTAGGGCAGGGTTATGGCTACACCTTC. The encoded protein is CASSLGQGYGYTF.

Only a few counts were recorded for this clone. The chain employs TRBV7-2 and TRBJ2-5; 12 bases are a match to TRBD1. Unmatched junction bases numbered 10, after V lost 6 bases and J lost 5 bases. The CDR3 runs 16 residues. Per germline, CDR1 SGHTA and CDR2 FQGNSA. Here the CDR3 reads CASRPPGQGARETQYF. As DNA, the CDR3 is TGTGCCAGCAGACCGCCGGGACAGGGGGCGAGGGAGACCCAGTACTTC.

This clone has a count of ten or more. The rearrangement uses TRBV4-1 and TRBJ2-1; 8 bases are a match to TRBD2. The CDR3 spans 16 residues. J lost 2 bases, V lost 3 bases, and 6 bases had no gene match. Germline values: CDR1 MGHRA, CDR2 YSYEKL. CDR3 protein: CASSQEPGLAYNEQFF. The CDR3 nucleotides are TGCGCCAGCAGCCAGGAACCGGGACTAGCCTACAATGAGCAGTTCTTC.

V gene TRBV6-1 combines with J gene TRBJ1-2; D is unclear. In germline, CDR1 is MNHNS, CDR2 SASEGT. This CDR3 has 12 residues. V was trimmed by 9 bases and J by 4 bases, leaving 12 bases between them. CDR3 DNA sequence: TGTGCCAGTTCGTCATCCGGCTATGGCTACACCTTC. It encodes CASSSSGYGYTF.

The rearrangement joins TRBV10-3 to TRBJ1-3; D gene unclear. The CDR3 has 14 residues. Trimming shortened V by 10 bases and J by 7 bases, and 20 bases separated the two germline ends. From germline, CDR1 is ENHRY and CDR2 SYGVKD. The CDR3 coding sequence is TGTGCCAGCAGAGATTCCCGGGGAATTAACACCATATATTTT. The encoded protein is CASRDSRGINTIYF.

A few counts support this clone. The CDR3 DNA sequence: TGCAGCGTTGACCGGGTCCGCTATGGCTACACCTTC. Translated: CSVDRVRYGYTF. The rearrangement joins TRBV29-1 to TRBJ1-2, with no clear D. V lost 3 bases and J 4 bases, leaving 9 bases between the germline ends. Germline V gene lookup returns CDR1 SQVTM and CDR2 ANQGSEA. The CDR3 runs 12 residues.

This clone has more than one count but fewer than ten. J is TRBJ2-7 and V is TRBV6-5; perhaps TRBD1 as D (6 bases). CDR1 and CDR2 from the germline V gene are MNHEY and SVGAGI. V was pared by 6 bases and J by 6 bases, with 12 bases between. The CDR3 is 12 amino acids. The CDR3 sequence: CASSPDRSEQYF. In DNA, the CDR3 is TGTGCCAGCAGCCCCGACAGGTCCGAGCAGTACTTC.

This clone occurred a few times. V usage is TRBV15 and J usage is TRBJ2-5, with 7 bases lining up with TRBD2. V lost 3 bases to trimming and J lost 5 bases; unmatched junction nucleotides: 6. The CDR3 loop spans 14 amino acids. Germline V CDR1 and CDR2: LNHNV, YYDKDF (reference sequence). CDR3 region: CATSRSPGRETQYF. In DNA form, the CDR3 reads TGTGCCACCAGCAGGAGTCCCGGGAGGGAGACCCAGTACTTC.

The chain carries TRBV5-1 and TRBJ1-2, with a possible D match to TRBD1 (6 bases). The CDR3 sequence is 14 residues long. Germline-derived CDR1 and CDR2 are SGHRS and YFSETQ. V gave up 2 bases and J gave up 3 bases, with 11 bases separating them. The CDR3 is CASSFDRSYYGYTF. CDR3 bases: TGCGCCAGCAGCTTCGACAGGTCTTACTATGGCTACACCTTC.

There are a few counts of this clone. The chain carries TRBV9 and TRBJ2-6, with unresolved D. Trimming removed 0 bases at V and 0 bases at J, with 13 bases between. Germline V lookup: CDR1 SGDLS, CDR2 YYNGEE. The CDR3 sequence is 18 residues long. The CDR3 loop is CASSVGEYYHSGANVLTF. The CDR3 DNA reads as TGTGCCAGCAGCGTAGGCGAATACTACCACTCTGGGGCCAACGTCCTGACTTTC.

The chain uses TRBV30 and TRBJ2-5; 9 bases fit TRBD1. With 3 bases clipped from V and 4 bases from J, the junction kept 6 bases outside the gene matches. The CDR3 totals 14 residues. Germline V lookup: CDR1 GTSNPN, CDR2 SVGIG (reference sequence). The CDR3 spells CAWRGGTGIETQYF. CDR3 DNA: TGTGCCTGGAGGGGGGGGACAGGGATAGAGACCCAGTACTTC.

V gene TRBV23-1 combines with J gene TRBJ2-7; no reliable D call. TRBV23-1 is treated as an ORF (open reading frame) with a function not yet certain. The CDR3 runs to 16 residues. Deletions cut 3 bases from V and 3 bases from J, with 18 bases between. The CDR3 coding sequence is TGCGCCAGCAGTCATCAAAGTCGACTCTCCCGCTACGAGCAGTACTTC. Translation: CASSHQSRLSRYEQYF.

This clone has a handful of counts. The V gene is TRBV18, the J gene TRBJ1-2, with 7 bases lining up with TRBD1. CDR3 length: 14 residues. J lost 7 bases, V lost 3 bases, and 8 bases had no gene match. Looked up from germline, CDR1 is KGHSH and CDR2 is LQKENI. The CDR3 DNA sequence: TGTGCCAGCTCACCGGATATCCAGGGGGTTGGCTACACCTTC. Protein sequence: CASSPDIQGVGYTF. Full variable domain (remainder filled in from reference TRBV18 and TRBJ1-2): NAGVMQNPRHLVRRRGQEARLRCSPMKGHSHVYWYRQLPEEGLKFMVYLQKENIIDESGMPKERFSAEFPKEGPSILRIQQVVRGDSAAYFCASSPDIQGVGYTFGSGTRLTVV.